This T cell receptor beta chain was captured by sequencing in a study of vaccination and CD4 T cells after COVID-19. Study-level information: Overlapping spike pools from SARS-CoV-2 and HCoV-NL63, HCoV-OC43 and HCoV-229E served as culture stimuli.

Sequenced with the Oncomine TCR Beta short-read assay was DNA taken from cultured CD4+ T cells. TCRdb analysed the PCR reads with MiXCR anew, one entry per CDR3 protein. The data show around 13,000 distinct CDR3 sequences, approximately 81% seen once. CDR3 size: 14 residues. Germline loops: CDR1 SGHVS, CDR2 FQNEAQ. Trimming took 5 bases from V and 8 from J, leaving 18 bases between them. As for treatment: approximately nine-day PBMC culture with coronavirus spike peptide pools or control peptides (ViraFEST assay). ViraFEST enlarged antigen-specific T cell populations with peptide pools and afterwards sequenced TCRs. Cells received half-medium changes with fresh IL-2 medium on days 3 and 7. Details on this clonotype: Its antigen is unknown.

V usage is TRBV7-8 and J usage is TRBJ1-1; tentatively, D is TRBD1 (6 bases). Sequencing was performed on CD4+ T cells from blood, cultured in vitro, taken after SARS-CoV-2 vaccination. The source is a human donor who received a COVID-19 vaccine. The chain's CDR3 is CASSGGRGRMEAFF. CDR3 DNA: TGTGCCAGCAGCGGGGGGCGAGGGAGGATGGAAGCTTTCTTT.